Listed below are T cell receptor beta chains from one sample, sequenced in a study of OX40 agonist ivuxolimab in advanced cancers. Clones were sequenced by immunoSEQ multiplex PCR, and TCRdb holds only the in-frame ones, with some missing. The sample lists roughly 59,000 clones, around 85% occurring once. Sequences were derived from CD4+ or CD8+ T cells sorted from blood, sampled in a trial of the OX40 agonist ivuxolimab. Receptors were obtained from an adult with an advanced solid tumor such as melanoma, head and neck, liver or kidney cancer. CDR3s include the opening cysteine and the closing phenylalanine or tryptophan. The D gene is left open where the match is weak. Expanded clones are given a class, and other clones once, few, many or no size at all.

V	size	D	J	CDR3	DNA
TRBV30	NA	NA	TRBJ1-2	CAWSPNFYGYTF	TGTGCCTGGAGTCCGAACTTCTATGGCTACACCTTC
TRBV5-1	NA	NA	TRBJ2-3	CASSPGQRRDTQYF	TGCGCCAGCAGCCCTGGACAACGAAGAGATACGCAGTATTTT
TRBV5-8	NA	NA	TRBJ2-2	CASSADRNTGELFF	TGTGCCAGCAGCGCCGACAGGAACACCGGGGAGCTGTTTTTT
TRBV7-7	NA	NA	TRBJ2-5	CASSQSGGSGETQYF	TGTGCTAGCAGCCAGTCAGGGGGGAGCGGTGAGACCCAGTACTTC
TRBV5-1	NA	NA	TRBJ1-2	CASSGGDSAYGYTF	TGCGCCAGTTCCGGGGGAGACTCAGCCTATGGCTACACCTTC
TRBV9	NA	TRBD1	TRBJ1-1	CASSVEGTGATEAFF	TGTGCCAGCAGCGTAGAGGGGACAGGGGCCACTGAAGCTTTCTTT
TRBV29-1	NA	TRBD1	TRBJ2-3	CSVAPGQGTDTQYF	TGCAGCGTTGCCCCGGGACAGGGAACAGATACGCAGTATTTT
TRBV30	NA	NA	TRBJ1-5	CAWTGGFNQPQHF	TGTGCCTGGACCGGAGGGTTCAATCAGCCCCAGCATTTT
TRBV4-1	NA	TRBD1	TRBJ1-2	CASSQDGGGARGFNYGYTF	TGCGCCAGCAGCCAAGATGGAGGGGGCGCAAGGGGATTTAACTATGGCTACACCTTC
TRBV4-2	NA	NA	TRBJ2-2	CASSQSGPPNTGELFF	TGTGCCAGCAGCCAGTCGGGACCCCCGAACACCGGGGAGCTGTTTTTT
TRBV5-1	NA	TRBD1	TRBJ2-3	CASSLPGQGDTQYF	TGCGCCAGCAGCTTGCCTGGACAGGGGGATACGCAGTATTTT
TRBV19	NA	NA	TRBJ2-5	CASSIMGGETQYF	TGTGCCAGTAGTATAATGGGTGGGGAGACCCAGTACTTC
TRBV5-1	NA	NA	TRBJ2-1	CASRPDHNEQFF	TGCGCCAGCCGGCCTGACCACAATGAGCAGTTCTTC
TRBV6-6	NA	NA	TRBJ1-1	CASSYSGRGTEAFF	TGTGCCAGCAGTTACTCGGGTCGCGGGACTGAAGCTTTCTTT
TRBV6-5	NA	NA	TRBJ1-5	CASSEGLNQPQHF	TGTGCCAGCAGCGAGGGTCTCAATCAGCCCCAGCATTTT
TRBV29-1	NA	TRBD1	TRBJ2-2	CSAMGQGGGELFF	TGCAGCGCCATGGGACAGGGAGGCGGGGAGCTGTTTTTT
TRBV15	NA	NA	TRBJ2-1	CATSSVGAINEQFF	TGTGCCACCAGTAGCGTCGGGGCCATCAATGAGCAGTTCTTC
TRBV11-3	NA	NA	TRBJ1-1	CASSLEENTEAFF	TGTGCCAGCAGCTTAGAGGAGAACACTGAAGCTTTCTTT
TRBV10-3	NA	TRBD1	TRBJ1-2	CAISERQGESGYTF	TGTGCCATCAGTGAACGACAGGGAGAGAGTGGCTACACCTTC
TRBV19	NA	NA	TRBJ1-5	CASSERPRDQPQHF	TGTGCCAGTAGTGAGCGACCTAGGGACCAGCCCCAGCATTTT
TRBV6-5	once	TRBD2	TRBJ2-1	CASSPRTSDVDEQFF	TGTGCCAGCAGTCCTCGGACTAGCGATGTCGATGAGCAGTTCTTC
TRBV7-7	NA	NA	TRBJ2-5	CASTPGIGAQETQYF	TGTGCTAGCACCCCGGGAATCGGGGCCCAAGAGACCCAGTACTTC
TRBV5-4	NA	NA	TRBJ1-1	CASSLYPQRSQGQNTEAFF	TGTGCCAGCAGCTTGTACCCCCAGAGGTCGCAGGGGCAAAACACTGAAGCTTTCTTT
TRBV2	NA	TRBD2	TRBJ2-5	CASSRDRGDQETQYF	TGTGCCAGCAGCCGAGACCGGGGGGACCAAGAGACCCAGTACTTC
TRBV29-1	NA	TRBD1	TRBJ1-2	CSAAPRQGHGYTF	TGCAGCGCCGCCCCTCGACAGGGCCATGGCTACACCTTC
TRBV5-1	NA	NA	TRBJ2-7	CASSGDGLYEQYF	TGCGCCAGCAGCGGGGACGGTTTATACGAGCAGTACTTC
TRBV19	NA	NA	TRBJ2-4	CASTPGTKNIQYF	TGTGCCAGTACCCCGGGGACAAAAAACATTCAGTACTTC